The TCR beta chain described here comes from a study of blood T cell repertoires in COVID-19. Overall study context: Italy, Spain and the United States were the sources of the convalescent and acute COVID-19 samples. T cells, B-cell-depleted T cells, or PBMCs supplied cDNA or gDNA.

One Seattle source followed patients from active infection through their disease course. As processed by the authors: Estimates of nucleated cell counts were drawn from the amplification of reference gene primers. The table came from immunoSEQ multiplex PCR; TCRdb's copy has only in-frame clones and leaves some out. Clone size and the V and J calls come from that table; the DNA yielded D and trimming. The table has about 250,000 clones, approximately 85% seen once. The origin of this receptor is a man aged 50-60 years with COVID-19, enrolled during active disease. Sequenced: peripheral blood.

As DNA, the CDR3 is TGTGCCAGCAGCTTAAGACAGTCTAACTATGGCTACACCTTC. Translated: CASSLRQSNYGYTF. This chain links TRBV13 with TRBJ1-2, with D possibly TRBD1 on 5 matching bases. V was cut by 2 bases and J by 0 bases, with 7 bases left in between. This CDR3 contains 14 residues. CDR1 PRHDT and CDR2 FYEKMQ come from the germline V gene (reference sequence).